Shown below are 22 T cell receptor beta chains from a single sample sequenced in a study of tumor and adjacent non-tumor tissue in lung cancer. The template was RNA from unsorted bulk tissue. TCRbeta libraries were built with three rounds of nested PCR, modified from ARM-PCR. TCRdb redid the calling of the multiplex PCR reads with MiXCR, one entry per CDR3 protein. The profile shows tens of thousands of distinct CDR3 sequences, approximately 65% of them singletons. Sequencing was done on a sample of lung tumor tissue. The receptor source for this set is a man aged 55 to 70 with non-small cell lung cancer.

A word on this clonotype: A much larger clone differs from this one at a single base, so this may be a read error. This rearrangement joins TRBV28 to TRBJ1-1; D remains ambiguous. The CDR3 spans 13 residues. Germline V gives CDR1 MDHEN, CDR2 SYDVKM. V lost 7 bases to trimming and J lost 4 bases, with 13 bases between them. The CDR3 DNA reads TGTGCCAGCATCCGGGGAATGAGCACTGAAGCTTTCTTT. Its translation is CASIRGMSTEAFF.

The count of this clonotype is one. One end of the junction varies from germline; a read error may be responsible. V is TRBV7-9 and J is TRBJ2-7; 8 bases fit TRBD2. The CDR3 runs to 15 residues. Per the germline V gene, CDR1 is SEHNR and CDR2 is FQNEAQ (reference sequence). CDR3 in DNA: TGTGCCAGCAGCTTAGCAATAGCGGGACTGCACGAGGAGTACTTC. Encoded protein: CASSLAIAGLHEEYF.

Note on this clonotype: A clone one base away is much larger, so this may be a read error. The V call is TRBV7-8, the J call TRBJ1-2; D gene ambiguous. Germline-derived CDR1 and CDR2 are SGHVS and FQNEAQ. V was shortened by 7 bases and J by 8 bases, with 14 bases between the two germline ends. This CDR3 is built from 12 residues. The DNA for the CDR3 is TGTGCCAGCAACTCCGGACCGCAGGGCTACACCTTC. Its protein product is CASNSGPQGYTF.

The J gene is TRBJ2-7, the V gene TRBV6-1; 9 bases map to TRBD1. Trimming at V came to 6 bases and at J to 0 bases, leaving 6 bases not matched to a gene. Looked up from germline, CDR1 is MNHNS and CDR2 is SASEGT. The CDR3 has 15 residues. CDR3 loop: CASRDRGNISYEQYF. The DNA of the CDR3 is TGTGCCAGCAGGGACAGGGGAAACATCTCCTACGAGCAGTACTTC.

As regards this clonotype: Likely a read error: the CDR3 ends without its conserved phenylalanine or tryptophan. CDR3 nucleotide sequence: TGTGCCTGCGGGTGGGACAGGGCTCGCTACGAGCAGTACTTA. Amino acids: CACGWDRARYEQYL. The chain uses TRBV28 and TRBJ2-7, with 9 bases identical to TRBD1. V shed 11 bases and J 3 bases; nucleotides not matched to a gene: 11. Germline assignment: CDR1 MDHEN and CDR2 SYDVKM. The CDR3 length is 14 residues.

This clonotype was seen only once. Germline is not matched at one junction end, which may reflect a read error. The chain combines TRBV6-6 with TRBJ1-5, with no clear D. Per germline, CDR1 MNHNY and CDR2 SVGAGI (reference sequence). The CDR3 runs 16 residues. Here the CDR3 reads CASKSRTADSNHPQHF. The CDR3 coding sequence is TGTGCCAGCAAATCCCGGACGGCAGATAGCAATCATCCCCAGCATTTT.

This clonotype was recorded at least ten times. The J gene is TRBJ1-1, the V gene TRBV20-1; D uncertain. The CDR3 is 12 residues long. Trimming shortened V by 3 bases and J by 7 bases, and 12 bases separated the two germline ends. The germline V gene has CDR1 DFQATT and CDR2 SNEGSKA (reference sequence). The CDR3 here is CSASHQRDEAFF. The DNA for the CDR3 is TGCAGTGCTAGCCATCAGAGGGATGAAGCTTTCTTT.

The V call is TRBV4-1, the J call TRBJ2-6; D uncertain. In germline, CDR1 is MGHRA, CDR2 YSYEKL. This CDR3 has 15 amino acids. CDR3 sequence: CSNGQEGSGANVLTF. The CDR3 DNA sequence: TGCTCCAACGGCCAAGAAGGGTCTGGGGCCAACGTCCTGACTTTC.

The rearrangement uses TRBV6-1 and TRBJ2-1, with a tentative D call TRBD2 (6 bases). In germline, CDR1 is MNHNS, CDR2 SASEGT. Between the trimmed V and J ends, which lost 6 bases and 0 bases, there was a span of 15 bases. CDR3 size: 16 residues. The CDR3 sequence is CASRSYGGSSYNEQFF. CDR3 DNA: TGTGCCAGCAGAAGTTACGGGGGTAGCTCCTACAATGAGCAGTTCTTC.

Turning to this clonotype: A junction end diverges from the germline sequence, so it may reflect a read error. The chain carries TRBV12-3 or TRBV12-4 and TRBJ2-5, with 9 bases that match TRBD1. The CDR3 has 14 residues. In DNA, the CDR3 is TGTGTCAGCAGTTTCCAACAGGGGGCATGGGCCCAGTACTTC. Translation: CVSSFQQGAWAQYF.

The chain's CDR3 is CASSRKTQCFDGYTF. CDR3 nucleotide sequence: TGTGCCAGCAGTCGGAAGACTCAATGTTTCGATGGCTACACCTTC. This chain connects TRBV12-3 or TRBV12-4 to TRBJ1-2; no reliable D call. V was clipped by 5 bases and J by 6 bases, with 19 bases between them. The CDR3 totals 15 residues.

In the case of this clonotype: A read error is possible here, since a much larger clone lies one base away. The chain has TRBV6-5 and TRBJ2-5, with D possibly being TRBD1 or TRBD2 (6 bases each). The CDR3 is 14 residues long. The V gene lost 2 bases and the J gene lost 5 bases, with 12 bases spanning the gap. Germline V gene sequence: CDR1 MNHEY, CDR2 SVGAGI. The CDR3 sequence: CASSYGGRHETQYF. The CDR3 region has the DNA TGTGCCAGCAGTTACGGGGGGCGCCATGAGACCCAGTACTTC.

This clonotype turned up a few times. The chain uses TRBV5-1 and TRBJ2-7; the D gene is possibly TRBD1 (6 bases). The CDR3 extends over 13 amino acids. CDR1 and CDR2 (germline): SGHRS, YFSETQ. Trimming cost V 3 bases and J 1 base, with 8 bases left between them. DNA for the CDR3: TGCGCCAGCAGCTCCAGGGGATCCTACGAGCAGTACTTC. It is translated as CASSSRGSYEQYF.

CDR3 in amino acids: CVITMVPDSYNEQFF. The CDR3 nucleotides are TGCGTCATCACGATGGTCCCCGACAGTTACAATGAGCAGTTCTTC. The chain links TRBV10-2 to TRBJ2-1; D possibly corresponds to TRBD1 (5 bases). The V gene's germline CDR1 is WSHSY and CDR2 SAAADI. CDR3 length: 15 amino acids.

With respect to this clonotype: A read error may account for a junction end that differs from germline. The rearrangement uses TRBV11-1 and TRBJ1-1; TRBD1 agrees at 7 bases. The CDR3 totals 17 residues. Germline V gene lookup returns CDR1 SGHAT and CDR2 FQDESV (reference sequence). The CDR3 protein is CASSLFRDRTVNTEAFF. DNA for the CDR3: TGTGCCAGTAGCTTATTCAGGGACAGAACAGTTAACACTGAAGCATTCTTT.

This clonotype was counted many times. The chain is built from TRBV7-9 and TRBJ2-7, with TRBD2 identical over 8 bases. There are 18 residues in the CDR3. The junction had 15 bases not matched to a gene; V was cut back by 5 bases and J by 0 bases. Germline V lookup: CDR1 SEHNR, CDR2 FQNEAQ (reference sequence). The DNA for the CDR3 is TGTGCCAGCAGCCGCATTGGCACTAGCGGAGCCTCCTCCTACGAGCAGTACTTC. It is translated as CASSRIGTSGASSYEQYF.

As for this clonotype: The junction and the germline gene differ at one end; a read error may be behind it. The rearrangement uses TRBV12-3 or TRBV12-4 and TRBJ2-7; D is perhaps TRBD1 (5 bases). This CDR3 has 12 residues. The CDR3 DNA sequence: TGTGCCAGCAGTTTAAGGGGTCAGGAGCAGTATTTC. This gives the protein CASSLRGQEQYF.

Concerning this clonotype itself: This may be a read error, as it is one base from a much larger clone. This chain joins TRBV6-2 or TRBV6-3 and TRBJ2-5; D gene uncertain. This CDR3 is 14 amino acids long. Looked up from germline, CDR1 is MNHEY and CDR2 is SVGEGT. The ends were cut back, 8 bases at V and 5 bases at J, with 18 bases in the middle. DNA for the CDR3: TGTGCCAGCGGTCCCTCCCCCTGGCAGGAGACCCAGTACTTC. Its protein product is CASGPSPWQETQYF.

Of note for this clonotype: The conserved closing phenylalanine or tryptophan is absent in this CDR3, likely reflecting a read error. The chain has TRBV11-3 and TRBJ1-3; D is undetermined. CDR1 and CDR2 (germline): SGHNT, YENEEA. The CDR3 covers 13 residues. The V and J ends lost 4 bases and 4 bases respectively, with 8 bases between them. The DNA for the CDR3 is TGTGCCAGCAGCTCTGGCAGGGGAAACACCATATATTCT. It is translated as CASSSGRGNTIYS.

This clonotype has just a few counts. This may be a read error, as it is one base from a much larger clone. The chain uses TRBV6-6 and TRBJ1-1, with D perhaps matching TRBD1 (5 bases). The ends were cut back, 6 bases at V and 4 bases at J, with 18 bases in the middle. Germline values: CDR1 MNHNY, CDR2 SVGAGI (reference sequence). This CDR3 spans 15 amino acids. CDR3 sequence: CASRRTAGRTTEAFF. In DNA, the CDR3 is TGTGCCAGCAGACGGACGGCGGGACGTACCACTGAAGCTTTCTTT.

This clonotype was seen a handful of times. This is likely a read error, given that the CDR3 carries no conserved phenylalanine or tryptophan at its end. The CDR3 sequence is CSAIGQGYGEQYL. As DNA, the CDR3 is TGCAGTGCTATAGGTCAGGGCTACGGGGAGCAGTACTTA. The V gene is TRBV20-1, the J gene TRBJ2-7; D possibly corresponds to TRBD1 (5 bases). The germline V gene has CDR1 DFQATT and CDR2 SNEGSKA (reference sequence). The CDR3 has 13 residues. With 4 bases removed from V and 7 bases from J, the gap between germline ends came to 17 bases.

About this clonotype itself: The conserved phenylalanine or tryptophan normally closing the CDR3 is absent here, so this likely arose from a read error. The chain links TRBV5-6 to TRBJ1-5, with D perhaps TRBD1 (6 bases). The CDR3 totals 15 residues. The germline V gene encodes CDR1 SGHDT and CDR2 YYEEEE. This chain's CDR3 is CASSNYRVGNQHQHI. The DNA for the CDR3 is TGTGCCAGCAGCAATTACAGGGTTGGAAATCAGCACCAGCATATT.